A single sample gave rise to the 7 T cell receptor beta chains below, sequenced in a study of cytomegalovirus exposure and HLA in healthy donors. Both 60 Vbeta primers and 13 Jbeta primers went into the PCR. Some clones are missing from TCRdb's copy, which holds only in-frame ones; the method was immunoSEQ multiplex PCR. This repertoire shows some 200,000 clones, 8.5% to 10% found once; its top ten account for over 1%. The specimen was PBMCs. Every receptor here comes from a woman in her 30s in good health and CMV-seropositive.

The rearrangement uses TRBV4-1 and TRBJ1-5; 11 bases line up with TRBD1. CDR1 and CDR2 (germline): MGHRA, YSYEKL. Unmatched junction bases numbered 5, after V lost 1 base and J lost 6 bases. CDR3 length: 16 amino acids. Here the CDR3 DNA reads TGCGCCAGCAGCCAAGTAGCCGGGACAGGGGGTCAGCCCCAGCATTTT. This encodes CASSQVAGTGGQPQHF.

The table lists this clone with a few counts. V gene TRBV13 combines with J gene TRBJ2-6; 10 bases line up with TRBD2. After removal of 0 bases from V and 1 base from J, the junction contained 3 bases not matched to a gene. This CDR3 is built from 18 residues. Germline V gives CDR1 PRHDT, CDR2 FYEKMQ (reference sequence). The CDR3 region has the DNA TGTGCCAGCAGCTTAGGCCTAGCGGGAGTATCTGGGGCCAACGTCCTGACTTTC. It encodes CASSLGLAGVSGANVLTF.

This clone was picked up a small number of times. The rearrangement links TRBV2 to TRBJ2-1, with TRBD2 identical over 10 bases. This CDR3 spans 13 amino acids. Per the germline V gene, CDR1 is SNHLY and CDR2 is FYNNEI. J gave up 10 bases and V 4 bases, and 4 bases lay outside the gene matches. As DNA, the CDR3 is TGTGCCAGCAGTGTCGAGACTAGCGGGGAGCAGTTCTTC. It yields the protein CASSVETSGEQFF.

The V and J genes are TRBV6-5 and TRBJ2-3; a weak D match, TRBD2 (6 bases). Germline loops: CDR1 MNHEY, CDR2 SVGAGI. The CDR3 totals 15 residues. Trimming shortened V by 4 bases and J by 0 bases, and 11 bases separated the two germline ends. The DNA of the CDR3 is TGTGCCAGCAGTTCGGAGGGCCGGAGCACAGATACGCAGTATTTT. It specifies CASSSEGRSTDTQYF.

This chain uses TRBV5-6 with TRBJ1-1; no definite D call. Germline values: CDR1 SGHDT, CDR2 YYEEEE. V lost 0 bases and J lost 0, with 6 bases in between. This CDR3 is 14 amino acids long. In DNA, the CDR3 is TGTGCCAGCAGCTTGGGGGCTTTGAACACTGAAGCTTTCTTT. It is translated as CASSLGALNTEAFF.

This clone was seen more than once but under ten times. This rearrangement joins TRBV9 to TRBJ1-1, with D unclear. Germline V gene lookup returns CDR1 SGDLS and CDR2 YYNGEE. Deletions cut 0 bases from V and 5 bases from J, with 11 bases between. The CDR3 is 14 amino acids. CDR3 in DNA: TGTGCCAGCAGCGTAGAGGCGAGGCAGACTGAAGCTTTCTTT. This translates into CASSVEARQTEAFF. Full variable domain (missing parts from reference TRBV9 and TRBJ1-1): DSGVTQTPKHLITATGQRVTLRCSPRSGDLSVYWYQQSLDQGLQFLIQYYNGEERAKGNILERFSAQQFPDLHSELNLSSLELGDSALYFCASSVEARQTEAFFGQGTRLTVV.

In the case of this clone: One end of the junction varies from germline; a read error may be responsible. The chain uses TRBV11-2 and TRBJ2-1, with TRBD1 matching over 8 bases. The V gene's germline CDR1 is SGHAT and CDR2 FQNNGV. The length of the CDR3 is 18 residues. This chain's CDR3 is CASRLVSGGLSSYNEQFF. The CDR3 nucleotides are TGTGCCAGCAGATTAGTTTCAGGGGGCCTTAGCTCCTACAATGAGCAGTTCTTC.